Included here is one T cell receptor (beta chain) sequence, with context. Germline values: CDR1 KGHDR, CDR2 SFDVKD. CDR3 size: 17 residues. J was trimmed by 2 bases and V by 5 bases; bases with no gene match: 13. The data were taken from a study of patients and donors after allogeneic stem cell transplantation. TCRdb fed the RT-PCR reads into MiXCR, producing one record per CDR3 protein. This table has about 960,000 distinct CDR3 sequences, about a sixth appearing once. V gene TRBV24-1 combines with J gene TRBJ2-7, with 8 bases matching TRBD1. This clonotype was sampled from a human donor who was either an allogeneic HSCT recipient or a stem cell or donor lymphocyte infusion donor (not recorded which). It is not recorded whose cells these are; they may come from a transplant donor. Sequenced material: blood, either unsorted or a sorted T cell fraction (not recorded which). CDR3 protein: CATSGGQGLRIPYEQYF. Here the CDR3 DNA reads TGTGCCACCAGTGGAGGACAGGGCCTGAGGATTCCCTACGAGCAGTACTTC.